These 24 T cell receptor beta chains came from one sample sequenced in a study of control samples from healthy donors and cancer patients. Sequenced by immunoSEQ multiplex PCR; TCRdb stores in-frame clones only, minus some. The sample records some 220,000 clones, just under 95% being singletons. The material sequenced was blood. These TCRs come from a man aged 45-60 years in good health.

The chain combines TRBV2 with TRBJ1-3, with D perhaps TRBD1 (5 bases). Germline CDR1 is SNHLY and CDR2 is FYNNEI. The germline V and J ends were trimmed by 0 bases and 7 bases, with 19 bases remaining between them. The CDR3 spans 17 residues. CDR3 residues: CASSEAPGKGVENTIYF. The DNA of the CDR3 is TGTGCCAGCAGTGAAGCGCCGGGGAAAGGGGTCGAGAACACCATATATTTT.

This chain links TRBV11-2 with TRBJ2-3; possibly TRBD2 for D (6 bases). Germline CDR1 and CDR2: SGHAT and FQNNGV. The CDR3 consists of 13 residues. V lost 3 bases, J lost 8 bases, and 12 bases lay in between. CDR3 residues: CASSFSRRGTQYF. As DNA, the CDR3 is TGTGCCAGCAGCTTTTCCCGGAGGGGTACGCAGTATTTT.

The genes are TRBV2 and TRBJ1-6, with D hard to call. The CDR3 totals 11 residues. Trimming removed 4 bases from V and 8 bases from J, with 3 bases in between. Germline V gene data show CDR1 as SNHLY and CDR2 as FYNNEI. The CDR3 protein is CASSGDSPLHF. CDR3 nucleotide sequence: TGTGCCAGCAGTGGGGATTCACCCCTCCACTTT. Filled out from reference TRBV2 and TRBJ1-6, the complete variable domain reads EPEVTQTPSHQVTQMGQEVILRCVPISNHLYFYWYRQILGQKVEFLVSFYNNEISEKSEIFDDQFSVERPDGSNFTLKIRSTKLEDSAMYFCASSGDSPLHFGNGTRLTVT.

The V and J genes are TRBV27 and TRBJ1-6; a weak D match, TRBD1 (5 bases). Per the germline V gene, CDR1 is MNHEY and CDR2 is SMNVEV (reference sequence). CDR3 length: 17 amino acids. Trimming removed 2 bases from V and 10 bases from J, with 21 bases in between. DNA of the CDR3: TGTGCCAGCAGTTTAACTGGTGTAGGGGTAGCGGGGTCACCCCTCCACTTT. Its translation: CASSLTGVGVAGSPLHF.

CDR3 sequence (DNA): TGTGCCAGCAGCCAGGACAGGGCAATGAACACTGAAGCTTTCTTT. As protein: CASSQDRAMNTEAFF. V usage is TRBV7-9 and J usage is TRBJ1-1; TRBD1 agrees at 8 bases. Germline V lookup: CDR1 SEHNR, CDR2 FQNEAQ (reference sequence). The CDR3 totals 15 residues. Losses at the gene ends were 5 bases for V and 0 bases for J; bases not matched to a gene: 5.

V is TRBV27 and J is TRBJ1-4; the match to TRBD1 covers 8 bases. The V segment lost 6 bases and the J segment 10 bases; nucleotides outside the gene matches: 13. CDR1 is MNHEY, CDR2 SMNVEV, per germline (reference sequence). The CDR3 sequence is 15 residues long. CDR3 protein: CASSATSGGGGKLFF. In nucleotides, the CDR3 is TGTGCCAGCAGCGCCACGTCAGGGGGCGGGGGAAAACTGTTTTTT.

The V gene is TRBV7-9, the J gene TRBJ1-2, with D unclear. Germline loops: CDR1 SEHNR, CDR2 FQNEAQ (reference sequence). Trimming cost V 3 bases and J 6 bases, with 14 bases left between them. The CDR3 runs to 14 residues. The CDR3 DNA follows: TGTGCCAGCAGCTTTCCCGGCTCGGGGAATGGCTACACCTTC. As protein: CASSFPGSGNGYTF.

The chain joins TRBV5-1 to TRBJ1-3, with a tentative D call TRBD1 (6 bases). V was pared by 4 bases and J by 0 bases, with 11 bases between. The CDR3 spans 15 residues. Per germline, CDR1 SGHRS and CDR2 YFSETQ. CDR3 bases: TGCGCCAGCAGCGACGTGACAGGCTCTGGAAACACCATATATTTT. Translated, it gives CASSDVTGSGNTIYF.

The CDR3: CASSQVVYTGELFF. DNA for the CDR3: TGCGCCAGCAGCCAAGTAGTCTACACCGGGGAGCTGTTTTTT. The chain combines TRBV4-1 with TRBJ2-2; D gene uncertain. V lost 1 base to trimming and J lost 3 bases, with 6 bases between them. Germline lookup yields CDR1 MGHRA and CDR2 YSYEKL. CDR3 length: 14 residues.

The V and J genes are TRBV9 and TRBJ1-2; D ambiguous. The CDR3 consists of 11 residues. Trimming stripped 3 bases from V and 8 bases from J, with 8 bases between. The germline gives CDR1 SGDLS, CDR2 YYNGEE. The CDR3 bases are TGTGCCAGCAGCGGAGTTGGGGGCTACACCTTC. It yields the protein CASSGVGGYTF.

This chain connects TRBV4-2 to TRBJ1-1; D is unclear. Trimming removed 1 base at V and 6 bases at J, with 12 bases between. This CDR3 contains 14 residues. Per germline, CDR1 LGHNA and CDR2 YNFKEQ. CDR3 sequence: CASSQASVKAEAFF. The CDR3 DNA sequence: TGTGCCAGCAGCCAAGCCAGTGTTAAGGCTGAAGCTTTCTTT.

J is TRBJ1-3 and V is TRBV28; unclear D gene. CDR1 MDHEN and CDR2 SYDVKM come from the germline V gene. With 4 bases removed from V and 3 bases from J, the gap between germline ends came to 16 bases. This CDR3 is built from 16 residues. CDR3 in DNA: TGTGCCAGCAGTTCCCGACGGGCCAATGATGGAAACACCATATATTTT. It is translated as CASSSRRANDGNTIYF.

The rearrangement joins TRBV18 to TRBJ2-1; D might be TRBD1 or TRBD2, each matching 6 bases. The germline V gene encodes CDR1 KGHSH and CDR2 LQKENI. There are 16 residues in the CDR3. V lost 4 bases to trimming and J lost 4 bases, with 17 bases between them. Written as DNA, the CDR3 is TGTGCCAGCTCACGAGAACCGGGGGCTTCATACAATGAGCAGTTCTTC. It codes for CASSREPGASYNEQFF.

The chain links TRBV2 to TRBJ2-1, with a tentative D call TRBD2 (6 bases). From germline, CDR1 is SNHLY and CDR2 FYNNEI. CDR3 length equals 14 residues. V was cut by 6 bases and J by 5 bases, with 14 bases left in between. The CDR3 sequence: CASRGLPNHNEQFF. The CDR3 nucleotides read TGTGCCAGCAGAGGACTACCGAATCACAATGAGCAGTTCTTC.

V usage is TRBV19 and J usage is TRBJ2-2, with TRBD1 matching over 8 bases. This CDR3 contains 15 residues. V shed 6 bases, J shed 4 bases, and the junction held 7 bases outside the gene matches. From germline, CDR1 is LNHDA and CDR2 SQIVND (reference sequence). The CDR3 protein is CASRVRGLGTGELFF. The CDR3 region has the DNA TGTGCCAGTAGGGTCAGGGGGCTAGGCACCGGGGAGCTGTTTTTT.

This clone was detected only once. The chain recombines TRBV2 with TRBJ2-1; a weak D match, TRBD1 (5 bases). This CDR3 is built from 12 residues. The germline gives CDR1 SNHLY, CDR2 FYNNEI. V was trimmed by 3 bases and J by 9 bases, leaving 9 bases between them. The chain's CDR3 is CASSEGDSEQFF. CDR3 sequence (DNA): TGTGCCAGCAGTGAGGGCGACAGTGAGCAGTTCTTC.

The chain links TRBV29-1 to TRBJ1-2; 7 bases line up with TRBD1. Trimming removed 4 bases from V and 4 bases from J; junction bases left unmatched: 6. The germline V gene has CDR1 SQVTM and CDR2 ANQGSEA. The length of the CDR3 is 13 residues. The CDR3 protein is CSVATGVVYGYTF. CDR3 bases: TGCAGCGTTGCCACAGGGGTGGTCTATGGCTACACCTTC.

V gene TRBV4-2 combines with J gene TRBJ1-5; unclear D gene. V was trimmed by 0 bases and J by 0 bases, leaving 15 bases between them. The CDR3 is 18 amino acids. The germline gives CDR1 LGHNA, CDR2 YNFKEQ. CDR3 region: CASSQEGPLGYSNQPQHF. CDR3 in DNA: TGTGCCAGCAGCCAAGAAGGGCCCCTTGGATATAGCAATCAGCCCCAGCATTTT.

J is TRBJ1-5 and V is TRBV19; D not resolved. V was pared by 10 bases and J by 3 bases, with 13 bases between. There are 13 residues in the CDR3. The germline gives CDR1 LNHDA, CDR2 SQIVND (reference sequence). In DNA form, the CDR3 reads TGTGCCACTGCGGACGGAAACAATCAGCCCCAGCATTTT. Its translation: CATADGNNQPQHF. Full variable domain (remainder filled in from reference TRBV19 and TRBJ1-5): DGGITQSPKYLFRKEGQNVTLSCEQNLNHDAMYWYRQDPGQGLRLIYYSQIVNDFQKGDIAEGYSVSREKKESFPLTVTSAQKNPTAFYLCATADGNNQPQHFGDGTRLSIL.

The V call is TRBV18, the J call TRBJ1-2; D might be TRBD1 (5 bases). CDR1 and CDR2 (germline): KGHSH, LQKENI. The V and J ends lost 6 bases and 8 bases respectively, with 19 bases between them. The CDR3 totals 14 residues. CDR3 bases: TGTGCCAGCTCCCAATCCAATGGGGGTCTGGGCTACACCTTC. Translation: CASSQSNGGLGYTF.

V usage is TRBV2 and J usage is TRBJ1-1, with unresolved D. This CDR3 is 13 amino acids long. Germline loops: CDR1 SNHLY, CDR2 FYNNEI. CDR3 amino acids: CAARGDLNTEAFF. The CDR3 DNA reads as TGTGCTGCTCGGGGAGACCTGAACACTGAAGCTTTCTTT.

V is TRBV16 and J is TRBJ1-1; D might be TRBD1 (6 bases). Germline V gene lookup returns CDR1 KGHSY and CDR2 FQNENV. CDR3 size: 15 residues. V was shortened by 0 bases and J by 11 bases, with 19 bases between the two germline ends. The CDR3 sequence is CASSQSTNRVSVAFF. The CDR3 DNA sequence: TGTGCCAGCAGCCAATCGACAAACAGGGTTTCAGTGGCTTTCTTT. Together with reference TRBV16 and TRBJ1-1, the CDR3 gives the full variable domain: GEEVAQTPKHLVRGEGQKAKLYCAPIKGHSYVFWYQQVLKNEFKFLISFQNENVFDETGMPKERFSAKCLPNSPCSLEIQATKLEDSAVYFCASSQSTNRVSVAFFGQGTRLTVV.

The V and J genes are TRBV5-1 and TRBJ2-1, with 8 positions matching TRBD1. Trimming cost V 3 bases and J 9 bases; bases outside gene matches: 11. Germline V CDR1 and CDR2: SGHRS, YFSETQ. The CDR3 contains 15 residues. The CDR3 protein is CASSSPGQVLREQFF. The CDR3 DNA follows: TGCGCCAGCAGCTCACCGGGACAGGTTCTCCGTGAGCAGTTCTTC. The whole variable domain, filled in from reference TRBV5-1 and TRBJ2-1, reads KAGVTQTPRYLIKTRGQQVTLSCSPISGHRSVSWYQQTPGQGLQFLFEYFSETQRNKGNFPGRFSGRQFSNSRSEMNVSTLELGDSALYLCASSSPGQVLREQFFGPGTRLTVL.

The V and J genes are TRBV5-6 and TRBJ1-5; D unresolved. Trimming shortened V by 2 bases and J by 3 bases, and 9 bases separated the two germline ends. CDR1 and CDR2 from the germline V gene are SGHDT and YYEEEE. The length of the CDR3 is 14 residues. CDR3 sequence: CASSLRRDNQPQHF. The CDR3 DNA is TGTGCCAGCAGCTTACGCCGGGACAATCAGCCCCAGCATTTT.